Given below is one TCR beta chain in context. Its matching antigen is unknown. The data were taken from a study of CD8 T cells in ankylosing spondylitis. Findings and caveats of the study: Apparently characteristic of ankylosing spondylitis blood was a TCR beta motif (roughly eight highly homologous variants).

TCRdb used MiXCR to reprocess the 5' RACE reads, holding one entry per CDR3 protein. Of 200,000 to 250,000 distinct CDR3 sequences in the sample, around 16% were seen once. This TCR came from a male donor with ankylosing spondylitis. Sequencing was carried out using blood, either unsorted or a sorted T cell fraction (not recorded which).

The CDR3 bases are TGCAGCGTTGAAGAAGGCGACCCTGGCTGGGGCTACACCTTC. It encodes CSVEEGDPGWGYTF. The rearrangement joins TRBV29-1 to TRBJ1-2; D remains unclear. V dropped 0 bases and J dropped 8 bases, with 16 bases sitting between them. The CDR3 has 14 amino acids. CDR1 is SQVTM and CDR2 is ANQGSEA in the germline V gene. Using reference TRBV29-1 and TRBJ1-2 for the parts outside the CDR3, the full variable domain is SAVISQKPSRDICQRGTSLTIQCQVDSQVTMMFWYRQQPGQSLTLIATANQGSEATYESGFVIDKFPISRPNLTFSTLTVSNMSPEDSSIYLCSVEEGDPGWGYTFGSGTRLTVV.